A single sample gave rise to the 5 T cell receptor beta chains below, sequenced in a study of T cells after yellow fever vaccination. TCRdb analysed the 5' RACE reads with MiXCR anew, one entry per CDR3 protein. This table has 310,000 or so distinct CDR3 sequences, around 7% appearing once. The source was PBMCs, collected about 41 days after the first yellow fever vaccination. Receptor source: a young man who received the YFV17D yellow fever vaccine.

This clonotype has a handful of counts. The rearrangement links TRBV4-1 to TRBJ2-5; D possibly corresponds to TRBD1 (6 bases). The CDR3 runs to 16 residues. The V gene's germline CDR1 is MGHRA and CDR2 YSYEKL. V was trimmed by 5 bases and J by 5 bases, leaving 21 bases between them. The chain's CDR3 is CASSTILTGSEETQYF. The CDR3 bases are TGCGCCAGCAGCACAATCCTAACAGGGAGCGAGGAGACCCAGTACTTC.

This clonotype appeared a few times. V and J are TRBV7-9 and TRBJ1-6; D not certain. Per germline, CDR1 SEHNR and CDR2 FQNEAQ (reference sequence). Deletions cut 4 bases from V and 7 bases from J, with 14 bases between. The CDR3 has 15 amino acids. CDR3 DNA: TGTGCCAGCAGCTCCCCGCGGGGAGAAAATTCACCCCTCCACTTT. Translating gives CASSSPRGENSPLHF.

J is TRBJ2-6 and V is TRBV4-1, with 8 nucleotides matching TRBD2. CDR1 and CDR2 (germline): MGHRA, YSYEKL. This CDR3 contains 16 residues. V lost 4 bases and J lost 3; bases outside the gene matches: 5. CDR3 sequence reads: CASSPRREGGANVLTF. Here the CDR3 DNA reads TGCGCCAGCAGCCCCCGTCGGGAGGGTGGGGCCAACGTCCTGACTTTC.

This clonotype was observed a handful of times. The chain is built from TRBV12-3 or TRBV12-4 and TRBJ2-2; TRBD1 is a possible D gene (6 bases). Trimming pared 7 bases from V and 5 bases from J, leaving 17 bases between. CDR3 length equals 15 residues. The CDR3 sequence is CASNPQGAVTGELFF. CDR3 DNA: TGTGCCAGCAATCCACAGGGTGCTGTGACCGGGGAGCTGTTTTTT.

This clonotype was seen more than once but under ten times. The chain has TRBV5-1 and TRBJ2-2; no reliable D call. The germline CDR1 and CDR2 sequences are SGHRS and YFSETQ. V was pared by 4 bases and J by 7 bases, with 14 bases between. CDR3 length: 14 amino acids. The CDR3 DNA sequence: TGCGCCAGCAGCACTGTCGAAGGTTACGGGGAGCTGTTTTTT. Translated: CASSTVEGYGELFF.